The clone carrying this T cell receptor beta chain was observed many times. The target antigen is unknown. The data derive from a study of regulatory T cells in long-lasting Graves disease. Time point meaning: persistent/refractory GD, antithyroid drugs over 5 years with positive TRAb. Construction of the TCR library relied on RNA isolated from PBMCs. To make TCR beta libraries, researchers used iRepertoire HTBI primers and Arm-PCR of CDR3 regions. TCRdb re-called the multiplex PCR reads with MiXCR, one entry per CDR3 protein. Among a few hundred thousand distinct CDR3 sequences listed, 20% to 25% were seen once. Looked up from germline, CDR1 is MDHEN and CDR2 is SYDVKM. The V end was cut by 2 bases, the J end by 4 bases, with 20 bases between. The CDR3 spans 17 residues. Study-level findings and limits: TRBV28, TRBJ1-2 and TRBJ2-5 were favored in persistent disease.

The specimen comprised peripheral blood mononuclear cells (PBMCs), sampled when the disease was refractory, from a patient treated with antithyroid drugs. The chain couples TRBV28 to TRBJ2-5; D may be TRBD1 (6 bases). This receptor was taken from a female donor with Graves disease. In nucleotides, the CDR3 is TGTGCCAGCAGTTTAAGCTTTTACAGGGAAAAAGGAGAGACCCAGTACTTC. Protein: CASSLSFYREKGETQYF.